This T cell receptor (beta chain) was found in a study of OX40 agonist ivuxolimab in advanced cancers. Here immunoSEQ multiplex PCR was the method, and the copy in TCRdb shows in-frame clones only, minus some. The profile shows around 69,000 clones, 80% to 90% of them singletons. This sample comprised CD4+ or CD8+ T cells sorted from blood, obtained in a trial of the OX40 agonist ivuxolimab. The source of this sequence is an adult with an advanced solid tumor such as melanoma, head and neck, liver or kidney cancer.

CDR3 region: CASSYSGTRAGELFF. DNA for the CDR3: TGTGCCAGCAGTTACTCGGGGACCCGGGCCGGGGAGCTGTTTTTT. The V gene is TRBV6-5, the J gene TRBJ2-2; D may match TRBD1 or TRBD2 (5 bases each). This CDR3 region has 15 residues. Deletions cut 0 bases from V and 6 bases from J, with 11 bases between. Germline V gives CDR1 MNHEY, CDR2 SVGAGI.